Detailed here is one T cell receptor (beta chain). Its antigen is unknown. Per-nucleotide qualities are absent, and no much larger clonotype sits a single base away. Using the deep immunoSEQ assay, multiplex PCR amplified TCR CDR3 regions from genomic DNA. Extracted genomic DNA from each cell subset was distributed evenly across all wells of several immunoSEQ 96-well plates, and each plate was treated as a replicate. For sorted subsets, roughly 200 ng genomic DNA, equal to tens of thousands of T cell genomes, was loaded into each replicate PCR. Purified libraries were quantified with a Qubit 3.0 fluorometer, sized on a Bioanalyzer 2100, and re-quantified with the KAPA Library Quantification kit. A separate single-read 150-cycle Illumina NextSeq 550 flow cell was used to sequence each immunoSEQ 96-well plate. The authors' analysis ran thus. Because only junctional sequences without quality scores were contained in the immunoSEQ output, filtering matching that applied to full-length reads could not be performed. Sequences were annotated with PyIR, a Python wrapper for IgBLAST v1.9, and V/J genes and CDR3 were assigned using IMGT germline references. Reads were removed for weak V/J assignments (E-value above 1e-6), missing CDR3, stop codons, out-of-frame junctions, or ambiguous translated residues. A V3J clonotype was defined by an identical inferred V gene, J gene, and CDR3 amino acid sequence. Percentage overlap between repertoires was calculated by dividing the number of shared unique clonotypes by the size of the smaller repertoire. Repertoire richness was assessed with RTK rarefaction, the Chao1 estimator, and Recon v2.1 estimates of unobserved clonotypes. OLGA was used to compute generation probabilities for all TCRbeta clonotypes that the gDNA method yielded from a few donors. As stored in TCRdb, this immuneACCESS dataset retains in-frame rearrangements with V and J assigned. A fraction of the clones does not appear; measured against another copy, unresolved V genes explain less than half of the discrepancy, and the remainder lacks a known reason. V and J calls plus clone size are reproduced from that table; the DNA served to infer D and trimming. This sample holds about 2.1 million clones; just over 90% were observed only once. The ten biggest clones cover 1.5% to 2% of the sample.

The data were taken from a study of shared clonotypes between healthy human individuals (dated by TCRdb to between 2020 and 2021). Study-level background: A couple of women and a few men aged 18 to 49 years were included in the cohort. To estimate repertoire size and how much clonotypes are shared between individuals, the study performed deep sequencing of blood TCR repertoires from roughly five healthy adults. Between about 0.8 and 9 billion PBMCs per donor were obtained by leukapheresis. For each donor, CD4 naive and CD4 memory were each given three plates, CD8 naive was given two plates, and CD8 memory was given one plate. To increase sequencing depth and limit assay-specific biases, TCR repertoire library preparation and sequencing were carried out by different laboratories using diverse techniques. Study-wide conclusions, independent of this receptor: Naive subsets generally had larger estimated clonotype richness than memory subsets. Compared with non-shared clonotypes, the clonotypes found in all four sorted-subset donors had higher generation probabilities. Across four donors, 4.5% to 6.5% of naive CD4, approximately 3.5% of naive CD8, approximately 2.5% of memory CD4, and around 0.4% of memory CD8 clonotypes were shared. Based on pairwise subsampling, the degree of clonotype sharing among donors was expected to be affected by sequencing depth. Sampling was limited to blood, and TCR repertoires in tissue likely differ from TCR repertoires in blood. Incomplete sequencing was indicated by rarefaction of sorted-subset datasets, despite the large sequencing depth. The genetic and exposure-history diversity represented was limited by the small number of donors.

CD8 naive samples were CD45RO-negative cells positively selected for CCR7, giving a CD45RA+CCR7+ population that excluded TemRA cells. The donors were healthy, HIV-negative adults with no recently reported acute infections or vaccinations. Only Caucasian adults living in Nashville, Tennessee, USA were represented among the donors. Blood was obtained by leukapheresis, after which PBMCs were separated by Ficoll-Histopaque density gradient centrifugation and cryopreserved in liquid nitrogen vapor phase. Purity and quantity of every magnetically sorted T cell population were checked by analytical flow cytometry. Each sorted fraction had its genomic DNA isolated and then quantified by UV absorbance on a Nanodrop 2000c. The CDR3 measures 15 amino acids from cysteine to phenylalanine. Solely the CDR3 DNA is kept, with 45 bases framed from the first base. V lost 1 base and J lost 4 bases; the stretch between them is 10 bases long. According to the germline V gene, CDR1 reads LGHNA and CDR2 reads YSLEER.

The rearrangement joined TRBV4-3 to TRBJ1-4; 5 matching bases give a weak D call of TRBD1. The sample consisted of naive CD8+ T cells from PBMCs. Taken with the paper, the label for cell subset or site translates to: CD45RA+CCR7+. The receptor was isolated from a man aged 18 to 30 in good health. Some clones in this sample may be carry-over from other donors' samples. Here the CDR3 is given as CASSQAPDSNEKLFF. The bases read TGCGCCAGCAGCCAAGCACCCGACAGTAATGAAAAACTGTTTTTT.